This is a list of T cell receptor beta chains from one sample in a study of cytomegalovirus exposure and HLA in healthy donors. Repertoires were generated with immunoSEQ multiplex PCR, while TCRdb's copy carries only in-frame clones and drops some. The sample consists of around 200,000 clones, around 77% of them appearing once. Specimen: PBMCs. Every receptor here comes from a woman aged 18 to 35 in good health and CMV-seronegative. CDR3s include the opening cysteine and the closing phenylalanine or tryptophan. The D gene is left open where the match is weak. Some rows mark clone size as missing; the rest say once, few, many or name a class of expanded clone.

clone_size	d_call	v_call	j_call	cdr3_aa	cdr3_nt
once	TRBD1	TRBV19	TRBJ2-7	CASKDRVGYEQYF	TGTGCCAGTAAAGACAGGGTCGGCTACGAGCAGTACTTC
.	TRBD1	TRBV28	TRBJ2-1	CASSLLGDRAVEQFF	TGTGCCAGCAGTTTATTAGGGGACAGGGCGGTTGAGCAGTTCTTC
.	TRBD1	TRBV18	TRBJ2-1	CASSRQGADNEQFF	TGTGCCAGCTCACGGCAGGGGGCTGACAATGAGCAGTTCTTC
.	.	TRBV11-2	TRBJ1-1	CASSLTHNTEAFF	TGTGCCAGCAGCTTGACACACAACACTGAAGCTTTCTTT
.	.	TRBV19	TRBJ2-3	CASSPSGTDTQYF	TGTGCCAGTAGTCCGAGTGGCACAGATACGCAGTATTTT
.	.	TRBV21-1	TRBJ2-7	CASSKVEAYEQYF	TGTGCCAGCAGCAAAGTAGAGGCCTACGAGCAGTACTTC
.	.	TRBV10-3	TRBJ1-5	CAIRGQQEQPQHF	TGTGCCATCAGAGGCCAACAGGAACAGCCCCAGCATTTT
.	TRBD2	TRBV11-2	TRBJ2-1	CASSSPLASGVDNEQFF	TGTGCCAGCAGCTCCCCCCTGGCTAGCGGGGTTGACAATGAGCAGTTCTTC
.	.	TRBV28	TRBJ1-2	CASSLGGSTSMFYGYTF	TGTGCCAGCAGTTTAGGGGGGTCCACTTCGATGTTTTATGGCTACACCTTC
.	.	TRBV28	TRBJ1-2	CASTPGGPTSGYTF	TGTGCCAGCACCCCCGGGGGACCAACCTCCGGCTACACCTTC
.	.	TRBV29-1	TRBJ2-1	CSGDLLEDLSYNEQFF	TGCAGCGGTGACCTACTAGAAGACCTCTCCTACAATGAGCAGTTCTTC
.	.	TRBV4-3	TRBJ2-7	CASSQDRDYEQYF	TGCGCCAGCAGCCAAGATCGGGATTACGAGCAGTACTTC
once	.	TRBV30	TRBJ2-5	CAWKADTVRETQYF	TGTGCCTGGAAAGCGGATACGGTTCGGGAGACCCAGTACTTC
.	.	TRBV15	TRBJ1-5	CATSLRLNQPQHF	TGTGCCACCAGCCTTCGACTCAATCAGCCCCAGCATTTT
once	TRBD2	TRBV2	TRBJ2-2	CASSALAGLSTGELFF	TGTGCCAGCAGTGCACTAGCGGGCTTATCCACCGGGGAGCTGTTTTTT
.	.	TRBV5-6	TRBJ2-3	CASSQQGADTQYF	TGTGCCAGCAGCCAACAGGGCGCAGATACGCAGTATTTT
.	TRBD1	TRBV2	TRBJ2-5	CASSKDREQETQYF	TGTGCCAGCAGTAAGGACAGGGAGCAAGAGACCCAGTACTTC
.	.	TRBV28	TRBJ1-4	CASRGGQDNEKLFF	TGTGCCAGCAGGGGGGGGCAGGACAATGAAAAACTGTTTTTT
.	.	TRBV5-1	TRBJ2-1	CASSEDNEQFF	TGCGCCAGCAGCGAGGACAATGAGCAGTTCTTC
.	.	TRBV28	TRBJ2-1	CASVRGAPYNEQFF	TGTGCCAGCGTTCGGGGGGCACCCTACAATGAGCAGTTCTTC
.	.	TRBV11-3	TRBJ2-2	CASSLGARELFF	TGTGCCAGCAGCTTAGGCGCAAGGGAGCTGTTTTTT
.	.	TRBV28	TRBJ1-2	CASSLESPYGYTF	TGTGCCAGCAGTTTGGAGAGTCCCTATGGCTACACCTTC
.	TRBD1	TRBV19	TRBJ2-5	CASSLISGTGFFQETQYF	TGTGCCAGTAGTCTTATTTCCGGGACAGGGTTTTTCCAAGAGACCCAGTACTTC
.	.	TRBV10-1	TRBJ1-4	CASSASSNEKLFF	TGCGCCAGCAGTGCCAGTTCTAATGAAAAACTGTTTTTT
once	.	TRBV6-5	TRBJ1-2	CASSPRGYNYGYTF	TGTGCCAGCAGCCCAAGGGGCTACAACTATGGCTACACCTTC
.	.	TRBV6-5	TRBJ1-2	CASSYESVYTF	TGTGCCAGCAGTTACGAGTCTGTCTACACCTTC
.	.	TRBV15	TRBJ2-1	CATSRRLGGYNEQFF	TGTGCCACCAGCAGAAGGTTAGGAGGATACAATGAGCAGTTCTTC
few	TRBD1	TRBV30	TRBJ1-1	CAWALDRATKNEAFF	TGTGCCTGGGCCCTCGACAGGGCGACGAAAAATGAAGCTTTCTTT
.	TRBD2	TRBV27	TRBJ2-7	CASSLLAGGPYEQYF	TGTGCCAGCAGTTTGTTAGCGGGAGGGCCTTACGAGCAGTACTTC
.	.	TRBV28	TRBJ1-6	CASSLNRGNSPLHF	TGTGCCAGCAGTTTAAACCGGGGGAATTCACCCCTCCACTTT
.	.	TRBV28	TRBJ2-7	CASGVEAKHYEQYF	TGTGCCAGCGGAGTTGAGGCAAAACACTACGAGCAGTACTTC
.	.	TRBV27	TRBJ1-5	CASSLSGQASYQPQHF	TGTGCCAGCAGTTTATCGGGGCAGGCCAGTTATCAGCCCCAGCATTTT
.	TRBD2	TRBV11-3	TRBJ2-5	CASSRRLAGGQETQYF	TGTGCCAGCAGCCGGAGACTAGCGGGAGGTCAAGAGACCCAGTACTTC
once	TRBD1	TRBV7-6	TRBJ1-1	CASTPLGGHTEAFF	TGTGCCAGCACCCCCCTAGGGGGCCACACTGAAGCTTTCTTT
.	TRBD1	TRBV29-1	TRBJ1-6	CSVGQGDNSPLHF	TGCAGCGTGGGACAGGGGGATAATTCACCCCTCCACTTT
.	.	TRBV5-4	TRBJ2-7	CASSLARGLAHSYEQYF	TGTGCCAGCAGCTTGGCGCGTGGATTAGCGCATTCCTACGAGCAGTACTTC
.	.	TRBV6-1	TRBJ1-5	CASSQAGNQPQHF	TGTGCCAGCAGTCAGGCAGGGAATCAGCCCCAGCATTTT
.	.	TRBV29-1	TRBJ2-1	CSAQDPSEQFF	TGCAGCGCACAGGACCCATCTGAGCAGTTCTTC
.	.	TRBV18	TRBJ1-1	CASSQGEVTEAFF	TGTGCCAGCTCCCAGGGTGAGGTCACTGAAGCTTTCTTT
.	TRBD1	TRBV2	TRBJ1-1	CASMRGDRGEAFF	TGTGCCAGCATGCGAGGGGACAGGGGGGAAGCTTTCTTT
.	TRBD2	TRBV18	TRBJ2-2	CASSPRGAGVRGELFF	TGTGCCAGCTCACCGCGGGGAGCGGGGGTTCGCGGGGAGCTGTTTTTT
once	.	TRBV15	TRBJ1-2	CATSRDSGGAYGYTF	TGTGCCACCAGCAGAGATTCGGGGGGGGCCTATGGCTACACCTTC
once	.	TRBV6-1	TRBJ2-3	CASSDWVRASTDTQYF	TGTGCTAGCAGTGATTGGGTGAGGGCTAGCACAGATACGCAGTATTTT
few	TRBD2	TRBV7-3	TRBJ2-3	CASALAGAHNTQYF	TGTGCCTCCGCTCTAGCGGGGGCTCATAATACGCAGTATTTT
.	TRBD1	TRBV5-4	TRBJ1-3	CASSLGTGVGNTIYF	TGTGCCAGCAGCTTGGGGACAGGGGTGGGAAACACCATATATTTT
once	TRBD1	TRBV25-1	TRBJ1-1	CASISRGENTEAFF	TGTGCCAGCATCTCCAGGGGGGAAAACACTGAAGCTTTCTTT
.	.	TRBV6-5	TRBJ2-5	CASRRWGEQETQYF	TGTGCCAGCCGTCGTTGGGGGGAACAAGAGACCCAGTACTTC